Given below is one T cell receptor beta chain in context. Its matching antigen is unknown. The record originates from a study of identifying expanded T cells in peripheral blood. V lost 3 bases, J lost 2 bases, and 11 bases lay in between. The CDR3 is 15 amino acids. The germline CDR1 and CDR2 sequences are LNHDA and SQIVND (reference sequence). This table comes from immunoSEQ multiplex PCR, and its TCRdb copy is limited to in-frame clones, with some not included. Among fewer than 110,000 clones listed, around 88% were seen once. Study observations and caveats: Variance in clone template counts between roughly 2-week samples significantly increased with total template count across all healthy donors. Technical replicates showed 0.9 to 1.5 changed clones; two weeks 15 to 20; four weeks 19.

This receptor was taken from a person between 18 and 70 years old in good health. Sequenced: blood. The V gene is TRBV19, the J gene TRBJ1-5; D remains unclear. CDR3 nucleotide sequence: TGTGCCAGTAGTATCGGTAAGGGTGGCAATCAGCCCCAGCATTTT. Amino acids: CASSIGKGGNQPQHF.